The clone carrying this T cell receptor beta chain has only a few counts. Antigen: not known. The sample comes from a study of regulatory T cells in long-lasting Graves disease. Notes on the study in general: Persistent Graves' disease cases displayed lower TCR diversity than newly diagnosed ones. The number of shared public clonotypes was higher in persistent patients (roughly 3,000) than new patients (966).

CDR3 length: 14 residues. Library construction for TCR beta used iRepertoire HTBI primers and Arm-PCR of CDR3 regions. From the multiplex PCR reads, TCRdb called clonotypes with MiXCR, one entry per CDR3 protein. This table has about half a million distinct CDR3 sequences, roughly 23% appearing once. Documented time point: persistent/refractory GD, antithyroid drugs over 5 years with positive TRAb. TCR sequences were obtained from RNA taken from PBMCs. The authors diagnosed Graves' disease using American Thyroid Association guidelines. The TCR was taken from a female donor with Graves disease. This material consisted of peripheral blood mononuclear cells (PBMCs), taken when the disease was refractory, from a patient treated with antithyroid drugs. This sequence joins TRBV3-2 and TRBJ1-2. TRBV3-2 is flagged as a pseudogene. The CDR3 here is CASSQYRDVDGYTF. The CDR3 DNA is TGTGCCAGCAGTCAGTACCGGGACGTGGATGGCTACACCTTC.